This T cell receptor (beta chain) was recovered during a study of blood T cell repertoires in COVID-19. Study-level background: In each case, the material was cDNA or gDNA derived from T cells, B-cell-depleted T cells, or PBMCs.

The CDR3 is 16 amino acids. V lost 3 bases to trimming and J lost 0 bases; unmatched junction nucleotides: 7. The germline V gene encodes CDR1 MNHEY and CDR2 SMNVEV (reference sequence). Adults between about 18 and 95 years of age took part from 24 US areas. Before being deemed recovered, Cohort 3 donors had two negative PCRs, clearance, or symptom resolution. Authors' processing steps: Estimates of nucleated cell counts were drawn from the amplification of reference gene primers. Generated by immunoSEQ multiplex PCR, the TCRdb table keeps only in-frame clones and is missing some. V and J calls plus clone size are reproduced from that table; the DNA served to infer D and trimming. The sample includes over 200,000 clones, around 89% seen only once; the top ten take under 10%.

The genes are TRBV27 and TRBJ2-7; 8 bases match TRBD2. The receptor was isolated from a man aged 40-49 years who had recovered from COVID-19. The source material was PBMCs or T cells enriched from blood (not recorded which). The CDR3 region has the DNA TGTGCCAGCAGTTTCCTCGCGGGGGGACGCTCCTACGAGCAGTACTTC. Protein product: CASSFLAGGRSYEQYF.